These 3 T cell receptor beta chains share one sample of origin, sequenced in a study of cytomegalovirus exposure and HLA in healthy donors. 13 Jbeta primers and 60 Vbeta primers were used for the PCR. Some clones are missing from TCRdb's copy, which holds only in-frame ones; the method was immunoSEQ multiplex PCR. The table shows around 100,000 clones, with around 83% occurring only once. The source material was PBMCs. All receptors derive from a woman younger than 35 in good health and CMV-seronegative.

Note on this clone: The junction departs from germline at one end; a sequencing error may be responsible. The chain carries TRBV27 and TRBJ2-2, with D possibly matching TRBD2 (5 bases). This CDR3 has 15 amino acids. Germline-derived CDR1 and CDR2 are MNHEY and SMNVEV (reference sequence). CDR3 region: CASKREKENAGELFF. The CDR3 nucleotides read TGTGCCAGCAAAAGGGAGAAGGAGAACGCCGGGGAGCTGTTTTTT.

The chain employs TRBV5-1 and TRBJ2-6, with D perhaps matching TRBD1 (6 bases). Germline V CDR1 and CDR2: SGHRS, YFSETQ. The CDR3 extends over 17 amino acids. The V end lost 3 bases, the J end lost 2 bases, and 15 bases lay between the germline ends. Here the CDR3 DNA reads TGCGCCAGCAGCTCGGGGACAATGGCCCCTGGGGCCAACGTCCTGACTTTC. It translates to CASSSGTMAPGANVLTF.

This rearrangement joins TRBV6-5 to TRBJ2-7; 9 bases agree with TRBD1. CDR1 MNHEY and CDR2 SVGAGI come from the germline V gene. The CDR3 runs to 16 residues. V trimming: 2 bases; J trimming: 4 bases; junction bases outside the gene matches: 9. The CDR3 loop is CASSYDFDRGSYEQYF. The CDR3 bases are TGTGCCAGCAGTTACGACTTCGACAGGGGGTCGTACGAGCAGTACTTC.